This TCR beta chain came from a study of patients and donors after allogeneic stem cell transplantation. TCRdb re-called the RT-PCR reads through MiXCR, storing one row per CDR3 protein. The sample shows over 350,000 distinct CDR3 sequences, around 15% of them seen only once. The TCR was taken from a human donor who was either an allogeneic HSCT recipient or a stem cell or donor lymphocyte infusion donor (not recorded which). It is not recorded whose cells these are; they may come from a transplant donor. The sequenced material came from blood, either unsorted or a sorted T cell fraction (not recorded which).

This CDR3 is CASSLAGVAQYF. For the CDR3, the DNA is TGTGCCAGCAGTTTAGCGGGGGTGGCCCAGTACTTC. The J gene is TRBJ2-5, the V gene TRBV12-3 or TRBV12-4, with D possibly being TRBD1 or TRBD2 (5 bases each). With 0 bases removed from V and 9 bases from J, the gap between germline ends came to 8 bases. The CDR3 is made up of 12 amino acids.